This entry lists 32 T cell receptor beta chains sequenced from one sample in a study of OX40 agonist ivuxolimab in advanced cancers. Repertoires were generated with immunoSEQ multiplex PCR, while TCRdb's copy carries only in-frame clones and drops some. The sample comprises about 93,000 clones, approximately 90% of which are singletons, and roughly 0.5% rests with the top ten. Material: CD4+ or CD8+ T cells sorted from blood, obtained in a trial of the OX40 agonist ivuxolimab. These receptors were obtained from an adult with an advanced solid tumor such as melanoma, head and neck, liver or kidney cancer.

J is TRBJ1-4 and V is TRBV19; weak D call: TRBD1 (5 bases). CDR3 length equals 15 residues. The V gene lost 3 bases and the J gene lost 5 bases, with 13 bases spanning the gap. Per the germline V gene, CDR1 is LNHDA and CDR2 is SQIVND (reference sequence). The CDR3 nucleotides read TGTGCCAGTAGTATCTGGGCAGGGTCGAATGAAAAACTGTTTTTT. Translating gives CASSIWAGSNEKLFF.

This rearrangement joins TRBV5-4 to TRBJ2-3; either TRBD1 or TRBD2 may supply D (5 bases each). Per the germline V gene, CDR1 is SGHNT and CDR2 is YYREEE (reference sequence). The CDR3 has 16 residues. Trimming pared 0 bases from V and 0 bases from J, leaving 11 bases between. The CDR3 DNA reads as TGTGCCAGCAGCTTGGCCCGGGGCCTAAGCACAGATACGCAGTATTTT. Its protein product is CASSLARGLSTDTQYF. The variable domain in full, with the rest retrieved from reference TRBV5-4 and TRBJ2-3, is ETGVTQSPTHLIKTRGQQVTLRCSSQSGHNTVSWYQQALGQGPQFIFQYYREEENGRGNFPPRFSGLQFPNYSSELNVNALELDDSALYLCASSLARGLSTDTQYFGPGTRLTVL.

The chain combines TRBV18 with TRBJ2-1; D unresolved. Between the trimmed V and J ends, which lost 3 bases and 6 bases, there was a span of 18 bases. This CDR3 contains 16 residues. Per germline, CDR1 KGHSH and CDR2 LQKENI. The CDR3 reads CASSPRPQLLANEQFF. CDR3 DNA sequence: TGTGCCAGCTCACCTCGGCCCCAACTCCTCGCCAATGAGCAGTTCTTC.

The V and J genes are TRBV6-1 and TRBJ1-5; D is unclear. V shed 3 bases and J shed 6 bases, with 12 bases lying between them. This CDR3 comprises 14 residues. Germline V gives CDR1 MNHNS, CDR2 SASEGT. The CDR3 nucleotides are TGTGCCAGCAGTGAGTCGGTGACTGCTCAGCCCCAGCATTTT. As protein: CASSESVTAQPQHF.

The chain uses TRBV15 and TRBJ2-3, with D possibly matching TRBD1 (6 bases). V was cut by 6 bases and J by 0 bases, with 10 bases left in between. In germline, CDR1 is LNHNV, CDR2 YYDKDF (reference sequence). The CDR3 covers 14 residues. In DNA form, the CDR3 reads TGTGCCACCAGGCAAGGGGGTAGCACAGATACGCAGTATTTT. It codes for CATRQGGSTDTQYF. Filled out from reference TRBV15 and TRBJ2-3, the complete variable domain reads DAMVIQNPRYQVTQFGKPVTLSCSQTLNHNVMYWYQQKSSQAPKLLFHYYDKDFNNEADTPDNFQSRRPNTSFCFLDIRSPGLGDTAMYLCATRQGGSTDTQYFGPGTRLTVL.

The V gene is TRBV30, the J gene TRBJ2-3; 7 nucleotides line up with TRBD1. J lost 0 bases, V lost 2 bases, and 17 bases had no gene match. The germline CDR1 and CDR2 sequences are GTSNPN and SVGIG (reference sequence). The CDR3 has 19 amino acids. The CDR3 sequence is CAWSLGVPGGTKSTDTQYF. In DNA, the CDR3 is TGTGCCTGGAGTCTGGGGGTGCCAGGGGGAACGAAAAGCACAGATACGCAGTATTTT. Combining the CDR3 with reference TRBV30 and TRBJ2-3 gives the whole variable domain SQTIHQWPATLVQPVGSPLSLECTVEGTSNPNLYWYRQAAGRGLQLLFYSVGIGQISSEVPQNLSASRPQDRQFILSSKKLLLSDSGFYLCAWSLGVPGGTKSTDTQYFGPGTRLTVL.

The rearrangement links TRBV9 to TRBJ2-7; TRBD2 matches 14 bases. The CDR3 is 16 amino acids. V lost 4 bases, J lost 5 bases, and 8 bases stayed unmatched. The germline V gene encodes CDR1 SGDLS and CDR2 YYNGEE. CDR3 loop: CASSKGLAGEANEQYF. CDR3 in DNA: TGTGCCAGCAGCAAGGGACTAGCGGGAGAAGCTAACGAGCAGTACTTC.

The V call is TRBV6-5, the J call TRBJ1-1; 8 bases line up with TRBD1. J gave up 8 bases and V 6 bases, and 5 bases lay outside the gene matches. Germline CDR1 is MNHEY and CDR2 is SVGAGI. The CDR3 has 12 amino acids. The CDR3 protein is CASRRGQAEAFF. The CDR3 coding sequence is TGTGCCAGCAGAAGGGGACAGGCAGAAGCTTTCTTT.

The rearrangement links TRBV5-8 to TRBJ2-1; a weak D match, TRBD1 (6 bases). V was clipped by 3 bases and J by 4 bases, with 14 bases between them. Germline V CDR1 and CDR2: SGHTS, YDEGEE. The CDR3 has 15 residues. Written as DNA, the CDR3 is TGTGCCAGCAGCTCCACAGGGATGAGGTACAATGAGCAGTTCTTC. Protein: CASSSTGMRYNEQFF.

Notes on this clone: At one end the junction does not follow the germline gene, possibly because of a read error. This chain joins TRBV7-7 and TRBJ2-3, with D tentatively TRBD2 (5 bases). The germline V gene encodes CDR1 SSHAT and CDR2 FNYEAQ (reference sequence). This CDR3 spans 14 amino acids. CDR3: CASSQGLFTDTQYF. CDR3 coding DNA: TGTGCTAGCAGCCAAGGACTGTTCACAGATACGCAGTATTTT.

This chain joins TRBV30 and TRBJ1-1, with a possible D match to TRBD1 (5 bases). Germline CDR1 is GTSNPN and CDR2 is SVGIG (reference sequence). The CDR3 extends over 13 amino acids. V was shortened by 3 bases and J by 4 bases, with 12 bases between the two germline ends. CDR3 loop: CAWRRGGVTEAFF. The CDR3 bases are TGTGCCTGGAGGCGGGGGGGGGTCACTGAAGCTTTCTTT.

The chain has TRBV5-1 and TRBJ2-7, with TRBD1 identical over 9 bases. Germline-derived CDR1 and CDR2 are SGHRS and YFSETQ. V shed 4 bases and J 5 bases; nucleotides not matched to a gene: 4. The CDR3 contains 13 residues. The CDR3 DNA reads as TGCGCCAGCAGCCCGGGACAGGGTGACGAGCAGTACTTC. This gives the protein CASSPGQGDEQYF. The complete variable domain, with remaining parts taken from reference TRBV5-1 and TRBJ2-7, reads KAGVTQTPRYLIKTRGQQVTLSCSPISGHRSVSWYQQTPGQGLQFLFEYFSETQRNKGNFPGRFSGRQFSNSRSEMNVSTLELGDSALYLCASSPGQGDEQYFGPGTRLTVT.

V and J are TRBV7-8 and TRBJ2-3, with 11 bases fitting TRBD2. V was clipped by 3 bases and J by 4 bases; unmatched bases: 3. This CDR3 spans 15 amino acids. Germline CDR1 reads SGHVS; CDR2 reads FQNEAQ. The CDR3 DNA reads as TGTGCCAGCAGCTTCCTAGCGGGAGGCTCAGATACGCAGTATTTT. Its protein is CASSFLAGGSDTQYF.

The genes are TRBV6-5 and TRBJ1-2, with 7 positions matching TRBD1. This CDR3 is built from 14 residues. V was clipped by 7 bases and J by 3 bases; unmatched bases: 8. Germline V CDR1 and CDR2: MNHEY, SVGAGI. As DNA, the CDR3 is TGTGCCAGCACCCTGAGAGGGGGCGACTATGGCTACACCTTC. Translation gives CASTLRGGDYGYTF.

There are a few counts of this clone. The chain is built from TRBV4-1 and TRBJ2-7; perhaps TRBD1 as D (6 bases). Germline V gene data show CDR1 as MGHRA and CDR2 as YSYEKL. V lost 4 bases to trimming and J lost 1 base, with 17 bases between them. The CDR3 loop spans 16 amino acids. The CDR3 DNA is TGCGCCAGCAGCCGAGACTCCGGGACACTTTCCTACGAGCAGTACTTC. The encoded protein is CASSRDSGTLSYEQYF.

V usage is TRBV5-5 and J usage is TRBJ2-1, with TRBD2 matching 12 bases. CDR1 is SGHKS, CDR2 YYEKEE, per germline (reference sequence). CDR3 length: 16 amino acids. With V trimmed by 1 base and J by 7 bases, 6 bases remained unmatched. CDR3 nucleotides: TGTGCCAGCAGCTTGAATCTAGCGGGAGGGCAAAATGAGCAGTTCTTC. It translates to CASSLNLAGGQNEQFF.

This rearrangement joins TRBV6-5 to TRBJ2-2; 7 bases line up with TRBD2. CDR3 size: 14 residues. Trimming took 6 bases from V and 1 from J; bases not matched to a gene: 2. Germline CDR1 and CDR2: MNHEY and SVGAGI. The CDR3 nucleotides read TGTGCCAGCAGGCGGGAGAGGAACACCGGGGAGCTGTTTTTT. It specifies CASRRERNTGELFF.

The V and J genes are TRBV18 and TRBJ2-2; tentative D call: TRBD2 (6 bases). The CDR3 spans 18 residues. V lost 1 base, J lost 3 bases, and 18 bases lay in between. Germline V gene lookup returns CDR1 KGHSH and CDR2 LQKENI. CDR3 amino acids: CASSPRSGGAGYTGELFF. In DNA form, the CDR3 reads TGTGCCAGCTCACCACGATCGGGCGGGGCCGGGTACACCGGGGAGCTGTTTTTT. The variable domain in full, completed from reference TRBV18 and TRBJ2-2, reads NAGVMQNPRHLVRRRGQEARLRCSPMKGHSHVYWYRQLPEEGLKFMVYLQKENIIDESGMPKERFSAEFPKEGPSILRIQQVVRGDSAAYFCASSPRSGGAGYTGELFFGEGSRLTVL.

This clone appeared once. V and J are TRBV30 and TRBJ2-3; D not resolved. The CDR3 length is 13 residues. V gave up 1 base and J gave up 4 bases, with 9 bases separating them. Germline V gene sequence: CDR1 GTSNPN, CDR2 SVGIG (reference sequence). The CDR3 nucleotides are TGTGCCTGGAGTGACAGAAGTGCAGATACGCAGTATTTT. This encodes CAWSDRSADTQYF.

The J gene is TRBJ2-7, the V gene TRBV19; 7 nucleotides align to TRBD1. Germline CDR1 LNHDA, CDR2 SQIVND (reference sequence). CDR3 length equals 12 residues. The ends lost 5 bases at V and 3 bases at J; junction bases unmatched: 1. CDR3 in amino acids: CASSSGGYEQYF. The CDR3, as DNA: TGTGCCAGTAGTTCAGGGGGCTACGAGCAGTACTTC.

The chain links TRBV6-6 to TRBJ1-2; no firm D call. Germline CDR1 MNHNY, CDR2 SVGAGI (reference sequence). This CDR3 region has 13 residues. The V end was cut by 8 bases, the J end by 2 bases, with 12 bases between. The DNA of the CDR3 is TGTGCCAGCTTTCCCTCTCAGAACTATGGCTACACCTTC. Translated: CASFPSQNYGYTF.

The chain recombines TRBV5-6 with TRBJ2-7; 8 positions agree with TRBD2. The CDR3 is 14 amino acids. Unmatched junction bases numbered 6, after V lost 7 bases and J lost 0 bases. Germline lookup yields CDR1 SGHDT and CDR2 YYEEEE. As DNA, the CDR3 is TGTGCCAGCGGACCTAGCGGGCGCTCCTACGAGCAGTACTTC. Protein product: CASGPSGRSYEQYF.

The rearrangement uses TRBV2 and TRBJ1-1; TRBD1 is a possible D gene (5 bases). Germline assignment: CDR1 SNHLY and CDR2 FYNNEI. The V end was cut by 6 bases, the J end by 2 bases, with 10 bases between. The CDR3 spans 13 residues. CDR3 nucleotides: TGTGCCAGCAGGAGGGGCTATAACACTGAAGCTTTCTTT. Its translation is CASRRGYNTEAFF.

This sequence joins TRBV30 and TRBJ2-6; weak D call: TRBD2 (6 bases). Germline V gene data show CDR1 as GTSNPN and CDR2 as SVGIG (reference sequence). This CDR3 comprises 16 residues. V shed 3 bases and J shed 1 base, with 13 bases lying between them. CDR3 bases: TGTGCCTGGAGAGGACCCGGGGGTTCTGGGGCCAACGTCCTGACTTTC. It specifies CAWRGPGGSGANVLTF.

The chain is built from TRBV5-1 and TRBJ2-3; 8 bases map to TRBD1. With V trimmed by 0 bases and J by 5 bases, 8 bases remained unmatched. Germline-derived CDR1 and CDR2 are SGHRS and YFSETQ. The CDR3 length is 16 residues. This CDR3 is CASSLGNTGGKDTQYF. CDR3 in DNA: TGCGCCAGCAGCTTGGGGAATACAGGGGGGAAAGATACGCAGTATTTT.

The chain combines TRBV6-5 with TRBJ2-3, with a tentative D call TRBD1 (5 bases). The germline CDR1 and CDR2 sequences are MNHEY and SVGAGI. This CDR3 comprises 14 residues. The ends were cut back, 0 bases at V and 1 base at J, with 5 bases in the middle. The DNA for the CDR3 is TGTGCCAGCAGTTACTCGACAGGCACAGATACGCAGTATTTT. This gives the protein CASSYSTGTDTQYF.

The gene calls are TRBV7-9 and TRBJ2-5; D may be TRBD1 or TRBD2 (6 bases each). V was clipped by 1 base and J by 2 bases, with 11 bases between them. CDR1 and CDR2 from the germline V gene are SEHNR and FQNEAQ (reference sequence). This CDR3 has 15 residues. The CDR3 loop is CASSLEGGSQETQYF. CDR3 coding DNA: TGTGCCAGCAGCTTAGAGGGGGGTTCACAAGAGACCCAGTACTTC.

The V call is TRBV9, the J call TRBJ2-1; no clear D. V shed 0 bases and J shed 1 base, with 5 bases lying between them. This CDR3 spans 14 amino acids. Germline loops: CDR1 SGDLS, CDR2 YYNGEE. The CDR3 loop reads CASSVGGSYNEQFF. The CDR3 nucleotides are TGTGCCAGCAGCGTAGGGGGTTCCTACAATGAGCAGTTCTTC.

The chain links TRBV7-6 to TRBJ2-6; TRBD1 agrees at 7 bases. From germline, CDR1 is SGHVS and CDR2 FNYEAQ. V lost 6 bases and J lost 2; bases outside the gene matches: 7. The CDR3 is 16 residues long. CDR3 nucleotides: TGTGCCAGCAGTCAACAAGGGGGCCCTGGGGCCAACGTCCTGACTTTC. Residues: CASSQQGGPGANVLTF. Full variable domain (remainder filled in from reference TRBV7-6 and TRBJ2-6): GAGVSQSPRYKVTKRGQDVALRCDPISGHVSLYWYRQALGQGPEFLTYFNYEAQQDKSGLPNDRFSAERPEGSISTLTIQRTEQRDSAMYRCASSQQGGPGANVLTFGAGSRLTVL.

The V gene is TRBV19, the J gene TRBJ1-3, with a possible D match to TRBD1 (5 bases). Trimming shortened V by 5 bases and J by 0 bases, and 14 bases separated the two germline ends. CDR1 LNHDA and CDR2 SQIVND come from the germline V gene (reference sequence). The CDR3 is made up of 16 amino acids. Written as DNA, the CDR3 is TGTGCCAGTAGTCTCAGAGGGGAAATCTCTGGAAACACCATATATTTT. It translates to CASSLRGEISGNTIYF.

CDR3 coding DNA: TGTGCCAGCAGTCCCACCACGTACGAGCAGTACTTC. Protein: CASSPTTYEQYF. This rearrangement joins TRBV6-6 to TRBJ2-7; D gene unclear. V dropped 5 bases and J dropped 4 bases, with 9 bases sitting between them. Germline V gives CDR1 MNHNY, CDR2 SVGAGI (reference sequence). This CDR3 has 12 amino acids.

The rearrangement joins TRBV27 to TRBJ1-1; 8 bases line up with TRBD1. Germline V gene data show CDR1 as MNHEY and CDR2 as SMNVEV (reference sequence). The CDR3 has 14 amino acids. J lost 4 bases, V lost 5 bases, and 6 bases had no gene match. CDR3 sequence reads: CASSRRGHATEAFF. CDR3 DNA sequence: TGTGCCAGCAGTCGCAGGGGGCATGCCACTGAAGCTTTCTTT.